These T cell receptor beta chains were read from a single sample in a study of shared T cell receptors in the human thymus. Assay: immunoSEQ multiplex PCR; the TCRdb copy retains only in-frame clones and omits some. In the table there are 540,000 or so clones, around 78% of which are singletons. The sample was also linked to a second study, of human thymus T cells.

The material sequenced was thymocytes. All receptors derive from a boy younger than two with a congenital heart defect. CDR3s include the opening cysteine and the closing phenylalanine or tryptophan. Fields, in order: CDR3 DNA, CDR3 protein, clone size, V gene, D gene, CDR3 length, J gene. D genes are given only for firm matches. Rows give clone size only sometimes, using once, few, many, or a class for an expanded clone.

TGTGCCAGTAGTATAGATCGTGTCCACGAGCAGTACTTC CASSIDRVHEQYF once TRBV19 - 13 TRBJ2-7
TGCAGCGTTGAAGATAGGGCCAGCGGGGCTAGCACAGATACGCAGTATTTT CSVEDRASGASTDTQYF - TRBV29-1 TRBD2 17 TRBJ2-3
TGTGCCAGTAGTTCCTCCAGGAGGAGCAATCAGCCCCAGCATTTT CASSSSRRSNQPQHF - TRBV19 - 15 TRBJ1-5
TGTGCCAGCAGTTACTCGCCCCAGGGGAAGAACACTGAAGCTTTCTTT CASSYSPQGKNTEAFF - TRBV6-5 - 16 TRBJ1-1
TGTGCCAGCAGCGGAACAGGGGGCGCGGGCGGGGAGCTGTTTTTT CASSGTGGAGGELFF once TRBV9 TRBD1 15 TRBJ2-2
TGTGCCAGCAGTGAAGAGGGGAGGGGGAGTTTCAGTTCTAGCAATCAGCCCCAGCATTTT CASSEEGRGSFSSSNQPQHF - TRBV6-1 - 20 TRBJ1-5
TGTGCCAGCCGGGATGTCAAAAACATTCAGTACTTC CASRDVKNIQYF few TRBV2 - 12 TRBJ2-4
TGTGCCAGTAGTCTCGGGACAGGAGGTCAGCCCCAGCATTTT CASSLGTGGQPQHF - TRBV19 TRBD1 14 TRBJ1-5
TGTGCCAGCAGTTGGGGGACACCAAGAGCCTATGGCTACACCTTC CASSWGTPRAYGYTF - TRBV27 - 15 TRBJ1-2
TGTGCCAGCAGCACGGCGGGGACTCAGCCCCAGCATTTT CASSTAGTQPQHF - TRBV5-6 - 13 TRBJ1-5
TGTGCCAGCAGAAGACAGGGGTCTAATGAAAAACTGTTTTTT CASRRQGSNEKLFF - TRBV2 TRBD1 14 TRBJ1-4